This record concerns one T cell receptor beta chain sequence. Its antigen remains unidentified. No per-base quality is available; no much larger clone lies one base away. The cysteine opens and the phenylalanine closes a CDR3 of 13 amino acids. Only CDR3 DNA remains: 39 bases, in frame from the first base. Based on the germline V gene, the CDR1 and CDR2 sequences are SGHDT and YYEEEE. V and J lose 2 bases and 2 bases, and a span of 8 bases separates them. This sample was taken from a study of blood T cell repertoires in COVID-19 (dated by TCRdb to the early 2020s). Describing the broader study: Collaborator samples came from the United States, Italy and Spain and covered acute and convalescent phases of COVID-19. The prospective study material was composed of cDNA or gDNA derived from T cells, B-cell-depleted T cells, or PBMCs. Samples were obtained from the ongoing ImmuneRACE study (first 160 participants) and from 1,254 subjects provided by 6 global collaborators. HLA class I and class II types, where available, came from metadata supplied by the sample provider rather than from assay-based typing. Deeply sampled blood TCRbeta repertoires from subjects exposed to, actively infected with, or recovered from COVID-19 were included in the dataset. Nearly every sample came with metadata listing a de-identified subject ID, COVID-19 status, age in years and sex. The repertoires were released in a freely available public database intended as a resource for research on the immune response to SARS-CoV-2.

Results and caveats for the whole study, not just this receptor: The amount of clinical and demographic metadata varied by source and participant and was provided uncurated.

The immunoSEQ Assay, a bias-controlled multiplex PCR, was used to amplify TCRbeta CDR3 regions from genomic DNA. The paper's processing steps were these. The number of nucleated cells in each sample was estimated by amplification of reference gene primers within the assay. Sequence reads were collapsed and filtered to measure the absolute abundance of every unique TCRbeta CDR3 rearrangement. For each sample, productive Simpson clonality was calculated as the square root of Simpson's diversity index over productive rearrangements. In TCRdb, the immuneACCESS table is reduced to in-frame sequences with V and J assigned. These tables do not hold every clone; where another copy was compared, an unresolved V gene accounts for under half, and the others remain unexplained. V and J calls and clone size are those listed in that table; D and trimming were worked out from the DNA. This sample is represented by 25,000 to 35,000 clones; about 91% of them were singletons. Of the sample, 2% to 2.5% falls within the top ten clones.

Whole blood was collected in K2EDTA tubes by collaborating institutions according to the institutions' own protocols. Collaborator samples were shipped for TCRbeta analysis as frozen whole blood, isolated PBMCs, or DNA extracted from either sample type. The chain is made from TRBV5-6 and TRBJ2-7; the D gene is not confidently resolved. Sequenced sample: peripheral blood. The source of this sequence is a man over 45 with active COVID-19. The nucleotide sequence is TGTGCCAGCAGCTTATTGAGCCCCTACGAGCAGTACTTC. Its translation is CASSLLSPYEQYF.